This TCR beta chain was captured by sequencing in a study of blood T cell repertoires in COVID-19. Study in general: Acute and convalescent COVID-19 samples came from the United States, Italy and Spain. The analysed material was cDNA or gDNA that came from T cells, B-cell-depleted T cells, or PBMCs.

Authors' analysis steps: Amplification of reference gene primers provided the estimated nucleated cell counts. Some clones are missing from TCRdb's copy, which holds only in-frame ones; the method was immunoSEQ multiplex PCR. D and trimming were read from the DNA, whereas the V and J calls and clone size are those reported in that table. Of fewer than 250,000 clones listed, about four fifths are singletons. The V and J ends lost 0 bases and 3 bases respectively, with 9 bases between them. The length of the CDR3 is 15 residues. Germline V CDR1 and CDR2: LNHDA, SQIVND (reference sequence). This TCR was sampled from a man aged 55-75 years with acute or convalescent COVID-19. The sample consisted of peripheral blood. V is TRBV19 and J is TRBJ2-1, with D tentatively TRBD1 (5 bases). The CDR3 sequence is CASSIDQGSYNEQFF. CDR3 in DNA: TGTGCCAGTAGTATAGATCAGGGAAGCTACAATGAGCAGTTCTTC.